This T cell receptor beta chain was sequenced in a study of blood T cell repertoires in COVID-19. This CDR3 has 15 amino acids. The V and J ends lost 6 bases and 5 bases respectively, with 16 bases between them. Profiled with immunoSEQ multiplex PCR; TCRdb holds only in-frame clones, not every one. The data show a few hundred thousand clones, over 80% seen once. The sequencing sample was made of PBMCs or T cells enriched from blood (not recorded which). The V gene is TRBV23-1, the J gene TRBJ1-4, with a possible D match to TRBD1 (6 bases). TRBV23-1 is treated as an ORF (open reading frame) with a function not yet certain. The TCR originated in a woman in her forties or fifties who had recovered from COVID-19. CDR3 coding DNA: TGCGCCAGCAGCCTACCAGGACAGTTAAATGAAAAACTGTTTTTT. This gives the protein CASSLPGQLNEKLFF.